This entry features one T cell receptor (beta chain) sequence. The sort gate was single viable CD3+CD4+CD8-CD45RO+ cells for memory CD4+ T cells. CMV serostatus came from serum IgG against pp150, pp28, p38, p52. CD4+ T cells were isolated by positive magnetic selection. This record belongs to a study of memory CD4+ T cells and cytomegalovirus serostatus. Germline CDR1 SGHDN, CDR2 FVKESK. V was shortened by 4 bases and J by 0 bases, with 18 bases between the two germline ends. The CDR3 sequence is 17 residues long. Data came from immunoSEQ multiplex PCR; TCRdb stores just in-frame clones and leaves some out. The sample has 55,000 to 80,000 clones, 60% to 85% seen once.

This sequence originates from an adult in good health and CMV-seropositive. The sample was memory CD4+ T cells from blood. The gene calls are TRBV14 and TRBJ1-1; no clear D. CDR3 coding DNA: TGTGCCAGCAGCCGGGGAGGGTTTGGTGGCCTGAACACTGAAGCTTTCTTT. It specifies CASSRGGFGGLNTEAFF.